This T cell receptor (beta chain) comes out of a study of T cell responses to AZD1222 COVID-19 vaccine. Repertoires were generated with immunoSEQ multiplex PCR, while TCRdb's copy carries only in-frame clones and drops some. The data hold about 180,000 clones, with 90% to 95% observed a single time. As to this clone: Its specificity is not known.

CDR3 size: 19 residues. The germline gives CDR1 SNHLY, CDR2 FYNNEI. Germline trimming cut 1 base from V and 3 bases from J; bases unmatched to any gene: 11. Whole-study findings and limits: Within unmutated variant regions lay the reported targets of nearly half of spike-specific TCRs.

The TCR was taken from an adult who received the AZD1222 COVID-19 vaccine. The sequencing used peripheral blood, collected 28 days after the second AZD1222 dose. This chain joins TRBV2 and TRBJ2-1, with 11 bases identical to TRBD1. DNA of the CDR3: TGTGCCAGCAGTGAAGTTTGGACAGGGGGCTCTGGAGTCTACAATGAGCAGTTCTTC. Translation gives CASSEVWTGGSGVYNEQFF.